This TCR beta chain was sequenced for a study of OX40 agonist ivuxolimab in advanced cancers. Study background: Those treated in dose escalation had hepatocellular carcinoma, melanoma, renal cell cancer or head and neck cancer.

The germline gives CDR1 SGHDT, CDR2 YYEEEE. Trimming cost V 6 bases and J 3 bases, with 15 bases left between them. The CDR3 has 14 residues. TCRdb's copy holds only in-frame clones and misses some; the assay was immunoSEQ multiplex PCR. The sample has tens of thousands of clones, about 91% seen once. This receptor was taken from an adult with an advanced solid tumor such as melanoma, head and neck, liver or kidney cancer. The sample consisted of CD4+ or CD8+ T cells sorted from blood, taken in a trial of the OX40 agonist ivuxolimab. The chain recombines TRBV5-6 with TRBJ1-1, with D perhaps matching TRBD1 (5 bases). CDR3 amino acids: CASNLEGLHTEAFF. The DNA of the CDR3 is TGTGCCAGCAACCTCGAGGGGTTGCACACTGAAGCTTTCTTT.